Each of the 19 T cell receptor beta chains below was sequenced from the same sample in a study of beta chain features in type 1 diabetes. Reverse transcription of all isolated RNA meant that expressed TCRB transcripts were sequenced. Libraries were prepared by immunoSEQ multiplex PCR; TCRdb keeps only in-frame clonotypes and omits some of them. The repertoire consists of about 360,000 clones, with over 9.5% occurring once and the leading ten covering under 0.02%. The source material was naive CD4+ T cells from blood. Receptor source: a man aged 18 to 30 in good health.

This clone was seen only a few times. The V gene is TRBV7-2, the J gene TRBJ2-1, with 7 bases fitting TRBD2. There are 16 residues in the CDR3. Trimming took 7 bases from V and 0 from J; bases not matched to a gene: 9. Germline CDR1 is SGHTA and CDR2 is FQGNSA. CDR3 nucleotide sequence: TGTGCCAGCATCCTTAGCGGGCCGCTCTCCTACAATGAGCAGTTCTTC. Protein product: CASILSGPLSYNEQFF.

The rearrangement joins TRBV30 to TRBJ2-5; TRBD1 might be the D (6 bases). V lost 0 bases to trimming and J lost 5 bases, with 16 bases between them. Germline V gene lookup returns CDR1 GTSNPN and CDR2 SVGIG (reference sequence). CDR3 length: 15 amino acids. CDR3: CAWSVRGGQRETQYF. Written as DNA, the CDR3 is TGTGCCTGGAGTGTACGTGGCGGACAGCGGGAGACCCAGTACTTC.

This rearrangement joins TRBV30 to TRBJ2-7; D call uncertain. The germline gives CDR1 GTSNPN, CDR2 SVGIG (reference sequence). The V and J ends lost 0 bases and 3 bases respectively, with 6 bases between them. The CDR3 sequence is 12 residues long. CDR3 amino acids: CAWSVANYEQYF. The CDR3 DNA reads TGTGCCTGGAGTGTAGCTAACTACGAGCAGTACTTC. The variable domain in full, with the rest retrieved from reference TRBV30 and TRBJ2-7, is SQTIHQWPATLVQPVGSPLSLECTVEGTSNPNLYWYRQAAGRGLQLLFYSVGIGQISSEVPQNLSASRPQDRQFILSSKKLLLSDSGFYLCAWSVANYEQYFGPGTRLTVT.

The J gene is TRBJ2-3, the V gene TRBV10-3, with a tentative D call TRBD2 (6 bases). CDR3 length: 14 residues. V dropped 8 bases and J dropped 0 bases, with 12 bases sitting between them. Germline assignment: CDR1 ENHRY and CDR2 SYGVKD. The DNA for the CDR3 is TGTGCCATCCGGGATAGCGGCAGCACAGATACGCAGTATTTT. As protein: CAIRDSGSTDTQYF.

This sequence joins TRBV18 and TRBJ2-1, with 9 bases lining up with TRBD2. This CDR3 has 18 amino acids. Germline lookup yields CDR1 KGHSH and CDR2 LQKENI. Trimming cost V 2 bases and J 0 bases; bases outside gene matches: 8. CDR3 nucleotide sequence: TGTGCCAGCTCACCATCGGGGCGGGAGGGCCCCTCCTACAATGAGCAGTTCTTC. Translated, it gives CASSPSGREGPSYNEQFF. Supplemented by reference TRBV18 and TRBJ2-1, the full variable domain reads NAGVMQNPRHLVRRRGQEARLRCSPMKGHSHVYWYRQLPEEGLKFMVYLQKENIIDESGMPKERFSAEFPKEGPSILRIQQVVRGDSAAYFCASSPSGREGPSYNEQFFGPGTRLTVL.

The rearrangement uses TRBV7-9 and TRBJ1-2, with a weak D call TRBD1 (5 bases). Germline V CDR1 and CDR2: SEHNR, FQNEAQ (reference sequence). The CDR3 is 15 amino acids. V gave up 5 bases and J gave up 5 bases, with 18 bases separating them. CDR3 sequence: CASSPGVQGRYGYTF. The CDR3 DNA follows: TGTGCCAGCAGCCCAGGAGTCCAGGGTCGATATGGCTACACCTTC. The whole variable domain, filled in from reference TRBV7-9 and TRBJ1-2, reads DTGVSQNPRHKITKRGQNVTFRCDPISEHNRLYWYRQTLGQGPEFLTYFQNEAQLEKSRLLSDRFSAERPKGSFSTLEIQRTEQGDSAMYLCASSPGVQGRYGYTFGSGTRLTVV.

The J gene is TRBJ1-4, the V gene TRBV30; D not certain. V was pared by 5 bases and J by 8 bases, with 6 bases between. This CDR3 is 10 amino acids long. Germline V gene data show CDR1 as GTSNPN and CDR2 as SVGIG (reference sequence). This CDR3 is CAWAGEKLFF. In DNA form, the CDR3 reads TGTGCCTGGGCCGGGGAAAAACTGTTTTTT.

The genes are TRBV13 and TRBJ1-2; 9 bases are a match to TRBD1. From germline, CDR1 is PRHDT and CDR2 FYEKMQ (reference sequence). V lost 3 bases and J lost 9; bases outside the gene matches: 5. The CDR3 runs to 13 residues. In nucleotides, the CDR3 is TGTGCCAGCAGCTTCCTCGGGACAGGGCGCTACACCTTC. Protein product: CASSFLGTGRYTF.

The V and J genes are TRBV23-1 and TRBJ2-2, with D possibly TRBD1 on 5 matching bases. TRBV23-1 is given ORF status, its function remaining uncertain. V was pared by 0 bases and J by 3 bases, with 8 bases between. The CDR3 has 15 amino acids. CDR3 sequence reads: CASSQSDNDTGELFF. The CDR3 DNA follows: TGCGCCAGCAGTCAATCGGACAACGACACCGGGGAGCTGTTTTTT.

The CDR3 DNA follows: TGTGCCAGCAGCTTTAGCGGGAAGTATACCTACGAGCAGTACTTC. Translated, it gives CASSFSGKYTYEQYF. The chain employs TRBV7-2 and TRBJ2-7; 8 bases agree with TRBD2. V lost 3 bases to trimming and J lost 2 bases; unmatched junction nucleotides: 6. This CDR3 is 15 amino acids long. Looked up from germline, CDR1 is SGHTA and CDR2 is FQGNSA.

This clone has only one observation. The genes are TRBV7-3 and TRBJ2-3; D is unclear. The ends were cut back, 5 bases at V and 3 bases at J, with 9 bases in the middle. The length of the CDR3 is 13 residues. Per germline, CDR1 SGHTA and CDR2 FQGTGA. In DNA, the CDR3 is TGTGCCAGCAGCCAATCTAGGACAGATACGCAGTATTTT. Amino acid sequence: CASSQSRTDTQYF.

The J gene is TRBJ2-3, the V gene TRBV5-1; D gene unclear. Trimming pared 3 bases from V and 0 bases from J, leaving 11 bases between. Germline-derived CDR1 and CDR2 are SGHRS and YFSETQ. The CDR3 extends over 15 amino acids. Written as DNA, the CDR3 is TGCGCCAGCAGCTGGCAGTCGACTAGCACAGATACGCAGTATTTT. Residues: CASSWQSTSTDTQYF.

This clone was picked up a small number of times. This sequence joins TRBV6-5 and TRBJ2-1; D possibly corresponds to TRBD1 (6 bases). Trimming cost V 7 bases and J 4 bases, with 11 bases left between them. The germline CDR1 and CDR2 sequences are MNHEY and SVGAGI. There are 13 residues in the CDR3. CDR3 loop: CASTGTTYNEQFF. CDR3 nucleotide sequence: TGTGCCAGCACTGGGACAACTTACAATGAGCAGTTCTTC.

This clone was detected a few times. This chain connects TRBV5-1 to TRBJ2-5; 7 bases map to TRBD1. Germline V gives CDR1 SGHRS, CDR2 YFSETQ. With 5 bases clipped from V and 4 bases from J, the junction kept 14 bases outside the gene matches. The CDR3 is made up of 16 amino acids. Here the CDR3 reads CASRYWETGYRETQYF. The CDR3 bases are TGCGCCAGCAGATATTGGGAGACAGGGTACCGAGAGACCCAGTACTTC.

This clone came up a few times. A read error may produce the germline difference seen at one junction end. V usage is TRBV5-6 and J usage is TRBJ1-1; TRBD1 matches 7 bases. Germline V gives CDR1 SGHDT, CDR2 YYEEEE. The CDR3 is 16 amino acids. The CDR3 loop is CASSEGRGQPNPEAFF. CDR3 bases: TGTGCCAGCAGCGAAGGAAGGGGACAGCCGAACCCTGAAGCTTTCTTT.

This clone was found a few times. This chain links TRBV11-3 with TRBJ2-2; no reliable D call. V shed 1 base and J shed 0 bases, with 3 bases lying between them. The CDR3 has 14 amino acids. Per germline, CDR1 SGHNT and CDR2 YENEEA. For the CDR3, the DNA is TGTGCCAGCAGCTTAGGGCCGAACACCGGGGAGCTGTTTTTT. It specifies CASSLGPNTGELFF. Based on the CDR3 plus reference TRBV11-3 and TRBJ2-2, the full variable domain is EAGVVQSPRYKIIEKKQPVAFWCNPISGHNTLYWYLQNLGQGPELLIRYENEEAVDDSQLPKDRFSAERLKGVDSTLKIQPAELGDSAVYLCASSLGPNTGELFFGEGSRLTVL.

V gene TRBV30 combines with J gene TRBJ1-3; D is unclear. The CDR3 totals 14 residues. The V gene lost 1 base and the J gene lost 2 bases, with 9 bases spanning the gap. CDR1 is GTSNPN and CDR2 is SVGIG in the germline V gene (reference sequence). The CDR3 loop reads CAWSDTFAGNTIYF. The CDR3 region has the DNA TGTGCCTGGAGTGATACATTCGCTGGAAACACCATATATTTT.

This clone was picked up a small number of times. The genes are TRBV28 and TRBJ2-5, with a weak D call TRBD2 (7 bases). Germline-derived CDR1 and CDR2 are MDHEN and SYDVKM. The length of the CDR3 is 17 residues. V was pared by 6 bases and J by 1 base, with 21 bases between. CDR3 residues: CASRPSLGGPRQETQYF. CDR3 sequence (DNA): TGTGCCAGCAGACCATCATTGGGGGGGCCGCGCCAAGAGACCCAGTACTTC.

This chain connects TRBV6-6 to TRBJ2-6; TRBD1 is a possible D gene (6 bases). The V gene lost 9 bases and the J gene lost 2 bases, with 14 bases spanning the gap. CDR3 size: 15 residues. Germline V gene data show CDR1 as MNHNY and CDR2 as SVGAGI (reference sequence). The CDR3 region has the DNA TGTGCCAGTCTCAGGGGCCCAACTGGGGCCAACGTCCTGACTTTC. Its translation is CASLRGPTGANVLTF.